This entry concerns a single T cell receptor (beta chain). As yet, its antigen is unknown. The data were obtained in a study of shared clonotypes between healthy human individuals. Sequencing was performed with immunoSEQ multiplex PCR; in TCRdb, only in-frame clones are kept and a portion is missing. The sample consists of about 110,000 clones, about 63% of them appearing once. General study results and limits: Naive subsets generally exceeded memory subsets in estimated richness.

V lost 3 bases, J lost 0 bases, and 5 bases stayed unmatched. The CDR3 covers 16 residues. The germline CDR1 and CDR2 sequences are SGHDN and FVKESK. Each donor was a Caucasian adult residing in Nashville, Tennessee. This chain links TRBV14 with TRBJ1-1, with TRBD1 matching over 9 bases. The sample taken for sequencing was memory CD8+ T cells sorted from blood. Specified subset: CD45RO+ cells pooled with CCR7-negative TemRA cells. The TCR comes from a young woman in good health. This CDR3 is CASSQLQGALNTEAFF. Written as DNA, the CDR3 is TGTGCCAGCAGCCAGTTACAGGGGGCATTGAACACTGAAGCTTTCTTT.